The clone carrying this T cell receptor (beta chain) was detected many times. Specified time point: before trial treatment. Low-dose radiotherapy, low-dose cyclophosphamide, aspirin, ipilimumab and nivolumab were all given to the donors. The CDR3 totals 15 residues. From germline, CDR1 is PRHDT and CDR2 FYEKMQ (reference sequence). Trimming shortened V by 0 bases and J by 0 bases, and 8 bases separated the two germline ends. This entry belongs to a study of low-dose radiotherapy and immunotherapy resistance in tumors. Turning to the study itself: On an every-two-weeks schedule, patients received intravenous nivolumab 240 mg, along with ipilimumab 1 mg/kg every six weeks. The authors gave intravenous cyclophosphamide 200 mg/m2 every two weeks, one day before radiation and immunotherapy.

It was with a constant-region primer and a V-primer adapter that TCRs were amplified over roughly 18 PCR cycles. Amplification (by in vitro transcription) was performed on isolated mRNA. TCRdb re-derived calls from the reads in MiXCR, one entry per CDR3 protein. Among tens of thousands of distinct CDR3 sequences listed, 10% to 15% were seen once. The source of this sequence is a female donor with ovarian cancer. J is TRBJ1-1 and V is TRBV13; no reliable D call. Sequenced material: PBMCs, taken before treatment. The DNA for the CDR3 is TGTGCCAGCAGCTTAGGGCAGGATTTGAACACTGAAGCTTTCTTT. As protein: CASSLGQDLNTEAFF.